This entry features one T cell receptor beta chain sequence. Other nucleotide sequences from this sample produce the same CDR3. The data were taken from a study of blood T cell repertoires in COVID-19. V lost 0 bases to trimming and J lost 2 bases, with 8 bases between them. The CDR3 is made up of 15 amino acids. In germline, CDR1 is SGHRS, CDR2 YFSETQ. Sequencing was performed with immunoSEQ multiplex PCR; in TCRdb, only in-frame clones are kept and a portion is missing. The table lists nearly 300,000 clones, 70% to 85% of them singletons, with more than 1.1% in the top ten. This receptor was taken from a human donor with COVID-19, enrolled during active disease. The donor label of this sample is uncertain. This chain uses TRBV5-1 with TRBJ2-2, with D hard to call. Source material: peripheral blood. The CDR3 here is CASSLGGENTGELFF. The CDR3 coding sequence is TGCGCCAGCAGCTTGGGCGGAGAAAACACCGGGGAGCTGTTTTTT.